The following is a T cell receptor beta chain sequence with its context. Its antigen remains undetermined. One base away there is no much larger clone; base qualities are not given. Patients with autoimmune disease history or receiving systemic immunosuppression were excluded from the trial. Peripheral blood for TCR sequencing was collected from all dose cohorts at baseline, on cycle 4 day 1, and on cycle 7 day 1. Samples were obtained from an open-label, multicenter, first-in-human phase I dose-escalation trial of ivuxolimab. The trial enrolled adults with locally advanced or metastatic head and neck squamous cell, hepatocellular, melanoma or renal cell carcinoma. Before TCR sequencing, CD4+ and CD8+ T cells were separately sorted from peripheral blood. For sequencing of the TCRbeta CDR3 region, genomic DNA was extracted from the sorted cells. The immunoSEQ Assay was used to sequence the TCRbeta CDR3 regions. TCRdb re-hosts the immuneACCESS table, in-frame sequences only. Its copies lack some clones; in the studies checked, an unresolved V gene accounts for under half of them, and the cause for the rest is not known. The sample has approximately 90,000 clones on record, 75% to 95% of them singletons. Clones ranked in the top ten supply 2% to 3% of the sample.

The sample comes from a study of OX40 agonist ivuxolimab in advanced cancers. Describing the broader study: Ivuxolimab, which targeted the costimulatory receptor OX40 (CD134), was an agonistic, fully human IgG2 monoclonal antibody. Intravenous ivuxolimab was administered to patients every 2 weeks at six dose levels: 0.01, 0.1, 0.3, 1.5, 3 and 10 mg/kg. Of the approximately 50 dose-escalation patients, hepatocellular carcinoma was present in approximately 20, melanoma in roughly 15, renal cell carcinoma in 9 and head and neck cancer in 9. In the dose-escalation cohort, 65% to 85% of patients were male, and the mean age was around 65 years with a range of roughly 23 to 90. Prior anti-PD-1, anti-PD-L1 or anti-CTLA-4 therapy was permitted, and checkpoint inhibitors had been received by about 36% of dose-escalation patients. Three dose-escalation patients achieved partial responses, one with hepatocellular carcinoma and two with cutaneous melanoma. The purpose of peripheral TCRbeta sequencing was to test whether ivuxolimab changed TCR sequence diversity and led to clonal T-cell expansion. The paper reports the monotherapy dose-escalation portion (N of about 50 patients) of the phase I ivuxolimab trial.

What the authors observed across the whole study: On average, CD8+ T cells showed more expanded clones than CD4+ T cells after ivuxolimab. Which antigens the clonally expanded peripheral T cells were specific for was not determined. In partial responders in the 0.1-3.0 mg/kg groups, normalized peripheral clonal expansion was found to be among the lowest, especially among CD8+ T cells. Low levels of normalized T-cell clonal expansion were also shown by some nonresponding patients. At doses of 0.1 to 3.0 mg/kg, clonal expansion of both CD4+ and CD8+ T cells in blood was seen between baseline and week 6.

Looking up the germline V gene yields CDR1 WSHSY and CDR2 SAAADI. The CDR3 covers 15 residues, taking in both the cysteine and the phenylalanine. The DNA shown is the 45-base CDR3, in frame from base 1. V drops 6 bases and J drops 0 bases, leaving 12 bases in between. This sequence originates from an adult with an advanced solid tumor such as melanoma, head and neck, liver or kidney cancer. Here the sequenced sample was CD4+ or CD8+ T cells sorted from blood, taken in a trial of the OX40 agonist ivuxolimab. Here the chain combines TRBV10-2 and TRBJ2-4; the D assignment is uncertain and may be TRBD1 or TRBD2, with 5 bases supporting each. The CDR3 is CASRAGTVAKNIQYF. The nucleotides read TGCGCCAGCAGGGCCGGGACGGTAGCCAAAAACATTCAGTACTTC.